Detailed here is one T cell receptor (beta chain). With V trimmed by 8 bases and J by 6 bases, 11 bases remained unmatched. The CDR3 loop spans 14 amino acids. Germline loops: CDR1 DFQATT, CDR2 SNEGSKA (reference sequence). Together with a sample-barcoded 5' primer, a J-beta primer mix was included in a second PCR lasting about 7 to 12 cycles. TCRdb used MiXCR to reprocess the 5' RACE reads, holding one entry per CDR3 protein. The sample yields 550,000 to 650,000 distinct CDR3 sequences, approximately 26% seen once. This specimen comes from a study of blood T cells in healthy people across ages. This sample was also put to use in a study of T cells of mothers and their children.

The chain couples TRBV20-1 to TRBJ2-1; TRBD2 agrees at 9 bases. The sequenced sample consisted of blood. This clonotype was sampled from a boy between 2 and 10 years old in good health. Here the CDR3 DNA reads TGCAGTCCCCAAGGGGGCGGGGGGGGCAATGAGCAGTTCTTC. Translated, it gives CSPQGGGGGNEQFF.